The 7 T cell receptor beta chains below come from one sample, sequenced in a study of T cell changes during pregnancy in multiple sclerosis. Using immunoSEQ multiplex PCR, the repertoire was profiled, and TCRdb retains in-frame clones only, with some absent. The sample lists 55,000 or so clones; 92% were seen once. The material was CD4+ T cells from peripheral blood mononuclear cells, obtained after pregnancy. Receptors were obtained from a female donor with multiple sclerosis, enrolled in a pregnancy study.

V and J are TRBV13 and TRBJ2-1; TRBD2 matches 15 bases. Per the germline V gene, CDR1 is PRHDT and CDR2 is FYEKMQ (reference sequence). The CDR3 extends over 18 amino acids. Germline trimming cut 5 bases from V and 0 bases from J; bases unmatched to any gene: 5. In nucleotides, the CDR3 is TGTGCCAGCAGCCCCAGGACTAGCGGGGGGGCCTCCTACAATGAGCAGTTCTTC. This translates into CASSPRTSGGASYNEQFF. Complete variable domain (other parts from reference TRBV13 and TRBJ2-1): AAGVIQSPRHLIKEKRETATLKCYPIPRHDTVYWYQQGPGQDPQFLISFYEKMQSDKGSIPDRFSAQQFSDYHSELNMSSLELGDSALYFCASSPRTSGGASYNEQFFGPGTRLTVL.

CDR3 amino acids: CASSLTGNTEAFF. The CDR3 DNA reads as TGTGCCAGCAGCCTTACAGGGAACACTGAAGCTTTCTTT. The chain employs TRBV7-2 and TRBJ1-1; TRBD1 might be the D (5 bases). Germline V gene sequence: CDR1 SGHTA, CDR2 FQGNSA. This CDR3 is 13 amino acids long. V lost 5 bases and J lost 1, with 8 bases in between.

The V and J genes are TRBV7-9 and TRBJ1-2; 7 bases are shared with TRBD1. Per the germline V gene, CDR1 is SEHNR and CDR2 is FQNEAQ (reference sequence). The CDR3 contains 14 residues. J was trimmed by 4 bases and V by 5 bases; bases with no gene match: 7. The CDR3 DNA sequence: TGTGCCAGCAGCGGGGGGAGACAGGGCTATGGCTACACCTTC. This codes for CASSGGRQGYGYTF.

V usage is TRBV7-9 and J usage is TRBJ2-7, with D tentatively TRBD2 (6 bases). CDR1 SEHNR and CDR2 FQNEAQ come from the germline V gene (reference sequence). The CDR3 has 14 residues. Trimming stripped 1 base from V and 0 bases from J, with 7 bases between. The CDR3 protein is CASSLGRVSYEQYF. The CDR3 nucleotides are TGTGCCAGCAGCTTAGGGAGGGTCTCCTACGAGCAGTACTTC. The full variable domain, completed using reference TRBV7-9 and TRBJ2-7, is DTGVSQNPRHKITKRGQNVTFRCDPISEHNRLYWYRQTLGQGPEFLTYFQNEAQLEKSRLLSDRFSAERPKGSFSTLEIQRTEQGDSAMYLCASSLGRVSYEQYFGPGTRLTVT.

This clone occurred once. The chain employs TRBV11-2 and TRBJ2-7; D gene uncertain. CDR3 length: 13 amino acids. With 0 bases removed from V and 3 bases from J, the gap between germline ends came to 6 bases. Germline CDR1 SGHAT, CDR2 FQNNGV. CDR3 sequence reads: CASSLDPLYEQYF. The CDR3 DNA reads as TGTGCCAGCAGCTTAGACCCCCTCTACGAGCAGTACTTC. Full variable domain (missing parts from reference TRBV11-2 and TRBJ2-7): EAGVAQSPRYKIIEKRQSVAFWCNPISGHATLYWYQQILGQGPKLLIQFQNNGVVDDSQLPKDRFSAERLKGVDSTLKIQPAKLEDSAVYLCASSLDPLYEQYFGPGTRLTVT.

The gene calls are TRBV5-1 and TRBJ2-2, with TRBD1 matching 8 bases. The length of the CDR3 is 16 residues. V shed 1 base, J shed 4 bases, and the junction held 6 bases outside the gene matches. Germline CDR1 is SGHRS and CDR2 is YFSETQ. DNA for the CDR3: TGCGCCAGCAGCTTGAGTCTGGACAGGGCCACCGGGGAGCTGTTTTTT. Its protein is CASSLSLDRATGELFF.

CDR3 residues: CASSLLGSGAFF. The CDR3 DNA reads TGTGCCAGCAGCTTGTTGGGGAGCGGGGCTTTCTTT. The V call is TRBV5-6, the J call TRBJ1-1; D not resolved. This CDR3 region has 12 residues. Germline lookup yields CDR1 SGHDT and CDR2 YYEEEE. Trimming shortened V by 1 base and J by 11 bases, and 12 bases separated the two germline ends.